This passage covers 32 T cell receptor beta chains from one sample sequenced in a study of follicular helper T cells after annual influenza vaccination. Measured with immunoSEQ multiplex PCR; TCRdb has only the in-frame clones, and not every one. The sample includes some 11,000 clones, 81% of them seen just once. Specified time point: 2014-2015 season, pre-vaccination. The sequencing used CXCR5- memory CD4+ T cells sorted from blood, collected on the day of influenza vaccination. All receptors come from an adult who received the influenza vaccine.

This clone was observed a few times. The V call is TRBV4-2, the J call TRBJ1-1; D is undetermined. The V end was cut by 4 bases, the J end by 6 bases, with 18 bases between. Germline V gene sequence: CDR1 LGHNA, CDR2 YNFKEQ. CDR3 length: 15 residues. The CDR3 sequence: CASSPRERGRPEAFF. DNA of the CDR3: TGTGCCAGCAGCCCCCGGGAACGGGGTAGACCTGAAGCTTTCTTT.

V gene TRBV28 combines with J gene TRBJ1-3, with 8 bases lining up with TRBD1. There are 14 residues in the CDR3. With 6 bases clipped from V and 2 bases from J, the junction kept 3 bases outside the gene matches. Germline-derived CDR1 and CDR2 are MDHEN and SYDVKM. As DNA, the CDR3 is TGTGCCAGCAGGACAGGGGCCCCTGGAAACACCATATATTTT. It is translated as CASRTGAPGNTIYF.

CDR3 sequence (DNA): TGTGCCAGCAGCCTGGGGGGCGCGAACACCGGGGAGCTGTTTTTT. Encoded protein: CASSLGGANTGELFF. The chain combines TRBV28 with TRBJ2-2, with D perhaps given as TRBD1 or TRBD2 (6 bases each). V was trimmed by 6 bases and J by 0 bases, leaving 11 bases between them. This CDR3 is built from 15 residues. Germline V gene lookup returns CDR1 MDHEN and CDR2 SYDVKM.

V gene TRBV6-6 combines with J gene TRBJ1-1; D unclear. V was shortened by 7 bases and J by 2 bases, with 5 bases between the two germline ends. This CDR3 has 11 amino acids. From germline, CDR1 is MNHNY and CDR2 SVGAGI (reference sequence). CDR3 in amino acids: CASTLNTEAFF. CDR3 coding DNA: TGTGCCAGCACCCTCAACACTGAAGCTTTCTTT.

The CDR3, as DNA: TGTGCCAGCAGCTTCGGGACAGGGAGTCTTTTAGAGACCCAGTACTTC. Translated: CASSFGTGSLLETQYF. V gene TRBV7-9 combines with J gene TRBJ2-5; 9 bases are a match to TRBD1. V gave up 3 bases and J gave up 4 bases; unmatched junction bases: 9. Germline assignment: CDR1 SEHNR and CDR2 FQNEAQ (reference sequence). The CDR3 contains 16 residues.

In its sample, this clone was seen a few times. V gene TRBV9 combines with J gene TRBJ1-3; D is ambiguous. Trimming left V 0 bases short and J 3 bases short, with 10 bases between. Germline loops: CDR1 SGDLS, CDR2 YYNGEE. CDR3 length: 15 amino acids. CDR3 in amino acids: CASSVAVGSGNTIYF. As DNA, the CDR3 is TGTGCCAGCAGCGTAGCGGTGGGTAGTGGAAACACCATATATTTT.

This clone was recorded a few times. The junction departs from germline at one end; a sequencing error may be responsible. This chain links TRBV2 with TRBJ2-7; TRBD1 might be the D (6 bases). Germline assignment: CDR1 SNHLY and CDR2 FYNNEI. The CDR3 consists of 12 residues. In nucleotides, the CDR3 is TGTGCCAGCAGTGAATCCGACAGGACGGGTTGCTTC. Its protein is CASSESDRTGCF.

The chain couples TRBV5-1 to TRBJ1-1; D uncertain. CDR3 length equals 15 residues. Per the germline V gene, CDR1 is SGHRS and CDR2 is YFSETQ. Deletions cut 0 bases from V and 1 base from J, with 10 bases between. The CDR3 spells CASSLDGRENTEAFF. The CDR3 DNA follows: TGCGCCAGCAGCTTGGATGGGCGGGAGAACACTGAAGCTTTCTTT.

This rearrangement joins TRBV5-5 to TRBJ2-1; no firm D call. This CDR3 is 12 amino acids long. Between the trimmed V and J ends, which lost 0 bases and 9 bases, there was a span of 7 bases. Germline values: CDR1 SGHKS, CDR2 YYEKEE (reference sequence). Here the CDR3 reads CASSLDRGEQFF. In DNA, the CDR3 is TGTGCCAGCAGCTTGGATCGTGGTGAGCAGTTCTTC. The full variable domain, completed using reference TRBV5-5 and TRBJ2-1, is DAGVTQSPTHLIKTRGQQVTLRCSPISGHKSVSWYQQVLGQGPQFIFQYYEKEERGRGNFPDRFSARQFPNYSSELNVNALLLGDSALYLCASSLDRGEQFFGPGTRLTVL.

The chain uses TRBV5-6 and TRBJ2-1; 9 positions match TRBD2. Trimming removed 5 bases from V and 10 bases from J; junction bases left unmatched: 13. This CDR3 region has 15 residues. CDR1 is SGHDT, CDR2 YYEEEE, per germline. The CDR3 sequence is CASSPPGLAGKEQFF. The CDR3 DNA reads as TGTGCCAGCAGTCCACCGGGACTAGCTGGAAAGGAGCAGTTCTTC.

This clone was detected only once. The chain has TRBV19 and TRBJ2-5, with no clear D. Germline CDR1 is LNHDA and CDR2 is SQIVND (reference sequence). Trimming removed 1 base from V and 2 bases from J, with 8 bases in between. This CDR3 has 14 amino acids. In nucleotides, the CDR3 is TGTGCCAGTAGTATAGCGACTGGACAAGAGACCCAGTACTTC. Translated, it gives CASSIATGQETQYF.

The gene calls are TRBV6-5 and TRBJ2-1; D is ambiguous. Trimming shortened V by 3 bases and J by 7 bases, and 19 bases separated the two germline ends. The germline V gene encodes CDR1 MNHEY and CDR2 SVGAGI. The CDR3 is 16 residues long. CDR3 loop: CASSYGRLFGRNEQFF. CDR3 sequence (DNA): TGTGCCAGCAGTTATGGGCGCCTTTTTGGACGTAATGAGCAGTTCTTC.

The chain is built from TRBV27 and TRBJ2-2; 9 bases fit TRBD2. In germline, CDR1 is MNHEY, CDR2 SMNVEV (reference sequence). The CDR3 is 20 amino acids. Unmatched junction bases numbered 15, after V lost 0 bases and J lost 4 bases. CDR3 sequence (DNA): TGTGCCAGCAGTTTATCGGATCCTAGCGGGGAGCCAAAAGGCACCGGGGAGCTGTTTTTT. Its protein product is CASSLSDPSGEPKGTGELFF.

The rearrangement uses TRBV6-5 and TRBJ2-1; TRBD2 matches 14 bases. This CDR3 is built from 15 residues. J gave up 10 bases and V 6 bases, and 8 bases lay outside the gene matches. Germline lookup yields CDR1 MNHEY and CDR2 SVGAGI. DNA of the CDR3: TGTGCCAGCAGCTCCGGGACTAGCGGGAGAGGGGAGCAGTTCTTC. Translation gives CASSSGTSGRGEQFF.

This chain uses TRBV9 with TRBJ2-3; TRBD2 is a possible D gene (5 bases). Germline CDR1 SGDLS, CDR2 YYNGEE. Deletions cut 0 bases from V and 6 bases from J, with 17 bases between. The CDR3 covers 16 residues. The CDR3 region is CASSVAGIPNSDTQYF. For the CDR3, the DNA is TGTGCCAGCAGCGTAGCCGGGATCCCGAACTCGGATACGCAGTATTTT.

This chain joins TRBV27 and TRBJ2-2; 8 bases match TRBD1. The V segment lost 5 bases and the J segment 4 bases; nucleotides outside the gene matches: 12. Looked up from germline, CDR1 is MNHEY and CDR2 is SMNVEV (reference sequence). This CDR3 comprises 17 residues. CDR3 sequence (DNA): TGTGCCAGCAGTCTTTCCAGGACAGGGATCACCACCGGGGAGCTGTTTTTT. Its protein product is CASSLSRTGITTGELFF.

The CDR3 DNA reads as TGTGCCAGCAGCCAAGAAGGGAGTAGCGTTAGCTCCTACAATGAGCAGTTCTTC. Translating gives CASSQEGSSVSSYNEQFF. V usage is TRBV4-2 and J usage is TRBJ2-1, with D possibly being TRBD2 (5 bases). This CDR3 comprises 18 residues. The ends were cut back, 0 bases at V and 0 bases at J, with 15 bases in the middle. CDR1 is LGHNA, CDR2 YNFKEQ, per germline.

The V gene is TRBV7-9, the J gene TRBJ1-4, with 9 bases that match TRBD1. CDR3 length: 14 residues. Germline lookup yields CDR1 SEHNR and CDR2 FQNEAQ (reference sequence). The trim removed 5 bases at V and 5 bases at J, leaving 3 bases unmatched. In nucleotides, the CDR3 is TGTGCCAGCAGCCAAGGACAGGGGAATGAAAAACTGTTTTTT. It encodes CASSQGQGNEKLFF.

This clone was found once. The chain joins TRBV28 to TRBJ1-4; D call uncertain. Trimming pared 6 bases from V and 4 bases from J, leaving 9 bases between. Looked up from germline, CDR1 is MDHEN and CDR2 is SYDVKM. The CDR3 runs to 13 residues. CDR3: CASRGPINEKLFF. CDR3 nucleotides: TGTGCCAGCAGGGGCCCTATTAATGAAAAACTGTTTTTT. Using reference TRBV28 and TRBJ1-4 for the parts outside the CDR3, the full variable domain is DVKVTQSSRYLVKRTGEKVFLECVQDMDHENMFWYRQDPGLGLRLIYFSYDVKMKEKGDIPEGYSVSREKKERFSLILESASTNQTSMYLCASRGPINEKLFFGSGTQLSVL.

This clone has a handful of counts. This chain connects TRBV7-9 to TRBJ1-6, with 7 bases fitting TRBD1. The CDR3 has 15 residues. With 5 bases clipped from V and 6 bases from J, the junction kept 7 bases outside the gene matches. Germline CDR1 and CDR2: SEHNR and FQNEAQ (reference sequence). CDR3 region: CASSPLTGVNSPLHF. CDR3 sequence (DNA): TGTGCCAGCAGCCCGCTAACAGGGGTTAATTCACCCCTCCACTTT. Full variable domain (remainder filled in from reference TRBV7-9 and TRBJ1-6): DTGVSQNPRHKITKRGQNVTFRCDPISEHNRLYWYRQTLGQGPEFLTYFQNEAQLEKSRLLSDRFSAERPKGSFSTLEIQRTEQGDSAMYLCASSPLTGVNSPLHFGNGTRLTVT.

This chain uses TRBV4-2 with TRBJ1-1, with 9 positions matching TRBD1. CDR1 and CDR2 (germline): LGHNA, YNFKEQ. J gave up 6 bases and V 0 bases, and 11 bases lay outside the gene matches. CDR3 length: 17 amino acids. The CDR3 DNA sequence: TGTGCCAGCAGCCAAGATCTCGACTGGACAGGGGTCCCTGAAGCTTTCTTT. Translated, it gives CASSQDLDWTGVPEAFF.

This CDR3 reads CASSYSQGRAGELFF. CDR3 DNA sequence: TGTGCCAGCAGTTACTCGCAGGGGAGGGCCGGGGAGCTGTTTTTT. The chain links TRBV6-5 to TRBJ2-2; D may be TRBD2 (7 bases). Germline V CDR1 and CDR2: MNHEY, SVGAGI. CDR3 size: 15 residues. Trimming cost V 0 bases and J 6 bases, with 11 bases left between them.

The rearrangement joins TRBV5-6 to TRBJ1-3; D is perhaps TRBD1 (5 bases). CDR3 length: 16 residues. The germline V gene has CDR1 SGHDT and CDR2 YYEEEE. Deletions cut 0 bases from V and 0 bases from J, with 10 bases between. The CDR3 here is CASSLAGRDSGNTIYF. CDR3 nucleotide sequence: TGTGCCAGCAGCTTGGCCGGCAGGGACTCTGGAAACACCATATATTTT.

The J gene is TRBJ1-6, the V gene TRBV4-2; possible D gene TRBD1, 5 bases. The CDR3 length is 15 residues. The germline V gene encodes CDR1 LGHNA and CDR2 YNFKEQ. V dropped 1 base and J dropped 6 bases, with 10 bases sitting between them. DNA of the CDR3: TGTGCCAGCAGCCAAGTCGGGGGTGGTAATTCACCCCTCCACTTT. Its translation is CASSQVGGGNSPLHF.

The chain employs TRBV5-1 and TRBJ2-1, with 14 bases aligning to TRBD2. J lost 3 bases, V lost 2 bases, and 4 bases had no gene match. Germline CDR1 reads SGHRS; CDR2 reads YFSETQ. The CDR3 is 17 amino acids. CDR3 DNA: TGCGCCAGCAGCTTAGGGACTAGCGGGAGCCACTACAATGAGCAGTTCTTC. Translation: CASSLGTSGSHYNEQFF.

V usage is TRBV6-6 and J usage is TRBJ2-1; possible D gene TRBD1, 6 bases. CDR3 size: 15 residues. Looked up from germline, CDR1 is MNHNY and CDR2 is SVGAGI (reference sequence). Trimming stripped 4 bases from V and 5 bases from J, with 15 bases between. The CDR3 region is CASSFRTAGNNEQFF. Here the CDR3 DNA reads TGTGCCAGCAGTTTCAGGACAGCCGGAAACAATGAGCAGTTCTTC.

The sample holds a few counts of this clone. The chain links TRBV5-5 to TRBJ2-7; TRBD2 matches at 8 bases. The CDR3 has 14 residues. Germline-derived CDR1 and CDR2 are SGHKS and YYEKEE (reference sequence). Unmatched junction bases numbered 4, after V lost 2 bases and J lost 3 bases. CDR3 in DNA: TGTGCCAGCAGCTTTGGGAGCGGGAGCTACGAGCAGTACTTC. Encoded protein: CASSFGSGSYEQYF.

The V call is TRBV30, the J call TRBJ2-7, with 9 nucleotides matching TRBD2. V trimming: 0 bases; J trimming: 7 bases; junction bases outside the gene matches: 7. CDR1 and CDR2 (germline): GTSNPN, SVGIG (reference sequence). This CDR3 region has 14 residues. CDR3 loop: CAWSVRAGGPEQYF. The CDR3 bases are TGTGCCTGGAGTGTCCGGGCGGGGGGGCCTGAGCAGTACTTC. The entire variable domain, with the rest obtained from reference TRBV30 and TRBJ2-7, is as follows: SQTIHQWPATLVQPVGSPLSLECTVEGTSNPNLYWYRQAAGRGLQLLFYSVGIGQISSEVPQNLSASRPQDRQFILSSKKLLLSDSGFYLCAWSVRAGGPEQYFGPGTRLTVT.

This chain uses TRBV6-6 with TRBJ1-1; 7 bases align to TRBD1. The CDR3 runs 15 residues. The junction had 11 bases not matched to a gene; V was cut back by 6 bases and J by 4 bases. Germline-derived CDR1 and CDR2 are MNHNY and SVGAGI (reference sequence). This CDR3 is CASRDGQVGSTEAFF. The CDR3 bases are TGTGCCAGCAGAGACGGACAGGTTGGATCCACTGAAGCTTTCTTT.

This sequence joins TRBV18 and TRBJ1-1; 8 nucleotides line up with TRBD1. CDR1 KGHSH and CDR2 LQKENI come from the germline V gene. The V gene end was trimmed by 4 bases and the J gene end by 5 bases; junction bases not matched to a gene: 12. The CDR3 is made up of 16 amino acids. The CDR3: CASSLAGGGKGTEAFF. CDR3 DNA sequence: TGTGCCAGCTCACTCGCAGGGGGCGGAAAGGGAACTGAAGCTTTCTTT.

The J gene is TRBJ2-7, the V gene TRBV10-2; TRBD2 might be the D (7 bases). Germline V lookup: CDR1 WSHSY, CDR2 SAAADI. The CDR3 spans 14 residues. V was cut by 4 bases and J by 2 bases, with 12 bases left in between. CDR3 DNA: TGCGCCAGCAGTGGGGGGGGCGCAACCTACGAGCAGTACTTC. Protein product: CASSGGGATYEQYF.

CDR3: CASRGTSGGIGELFF. The CDR3 DNA sequence: TGTGCCAGCAGGGGGACTAGCGGGGGAATCGGGGAGCTGTTTTTT. The gene calls are TRBV6-1 and TRBJ2-2; 14 nucleotides line up with TRBD2. The CDR3 is 15 amino acids. Trimming cost V 6 bases and J 7 bases; bases outside gene matches: 4. Germline V gene data show CDR1 as MNHNS and CDR2 as SASEGT.